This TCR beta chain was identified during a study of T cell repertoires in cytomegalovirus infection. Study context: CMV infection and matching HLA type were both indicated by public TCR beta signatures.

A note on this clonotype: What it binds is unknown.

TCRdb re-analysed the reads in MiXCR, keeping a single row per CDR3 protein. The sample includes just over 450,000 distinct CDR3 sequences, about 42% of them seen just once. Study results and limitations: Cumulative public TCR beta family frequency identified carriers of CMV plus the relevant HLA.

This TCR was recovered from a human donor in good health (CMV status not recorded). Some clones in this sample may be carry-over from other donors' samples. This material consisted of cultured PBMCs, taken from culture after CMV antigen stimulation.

CDR3 DNA sequence: TGTGCCAGCAGCCCTAGCCCGACAGGCAGCTATGGCTACACCTTC. Protein product: CASSPSPTGSYGYTF. This chain links TRBV7-2 with TRBJ1-2; D possibly corresponds to TRBD1 (6 bases). CDR1 is SGHTA, CDR2 FQGNSA, per germline. The CDR3 consists of 15 residues. V was pared by 5 bases and J by 4 bases, with 17 bases between.